This T cell receptor beta chain was retrieved from a study of blood T cell repertoires in COVID-19. About the research overall: Sites across the United States, Italy and Spain contributed samples from acute and convalescent COVID-19. Nucleic acid was either cDNA or gDNA, and it came from T cells, B-cell-depleted T cells, or PBMCs.

The V gene's germline CDR1 is SNHLY and CDR2 FYNNEI. J was trimmed by 0 bases and V by 9 bases; bases with no gene match: 5. The CDR3 loop spans 13 amino acids. In the original processing: Using reference gene primer amplification, nucleated cell counts were estimated. Libraries were prepared by immunoSEQ multiplex PCR; TCRdb keeps only in-frame clonotypes and omits some of them. That table gives V, J and clone size, and the DNA gave D and trimming. The table lists some 39,000 clones, approximately 86% of them singletons. This clonotype originated in a middle-aged man with active COVID-19. Sequenced material: peripheral blood. This chain links TRBV2 with TRBJ2-7; 7 nucleotides align to TRBD2. The CDR3: CARRSGASYEQYF. The CDR3 DNA reads as TGTGCCAGACGGAGCGGGGCCTCCTACGAGCAGTACTTC. Variable domain in full (rest from reference TRBV2 and TRBJ2-7): EPEVTQTPSHQVTQMGQEVILRCVPISNHLYFYWYRQILGQKVEFLVSFYNNEISEKSEIFDDQFSVERPDGSNFTLKIRSTKLEDSAMYFCARRSGASYEQYFGPGTRLTVT.